This T cell receptor (beta chain) originates from a study of beta chain features in type 1 diabetes (dated by TCRdb to about 2018). Background on the whole study: Mean age, gender distribution, total cell number and subset yield were not different between patients and healthy donors. Regulatory and stem cell-like memory subsets were isolated from only 8 patients and about eight healthy donors, whereas naive and central memory subsets came from all 30 or so donors. Across all samples, roughly 110,000,000 sorted cells were examined, and cell number per subset correlated strongly with RNA yield. The study compared TCRB repertoires of sorted circulating CD4+ T cell subsets between recently diagnosed type 1 diabetes patients and matched healthy donors.

Each donor gave one peripheral blood draw, averaging approximately 0.11 L, which was collected into heparinised tubes. Using a panel that included CD45RO, CCR7, CD25, CD127, CD95 and CD27, naive, central memory, regulatory and stem cell-like memory CD4+ T cells were sorted on a BD FACSAria II. Every sorted population had a purity above 95%. PBMCs were isolated right away by Lymphoprep density gradient centrifugation and were stained directly, without culture. So that batch effects would be minimized, each experiment stained and sorted samples in pairs, pairing one healthy donor with one patient. Broader findings and caveats from the paper: Because the HLA sub-analyses included only small numbers of individuals, any influence of HLA type on TCRB rearrangement was left unresolved. A moderate but significant shortening of TCRB CDR3 length was observed in type 1 diabetes patients in all four CD4+ subsets. Sequencing cDNA rather than genomic DNA could over-represent highly expressing activated cells, although activation and CD3 levels did not differ between groups. Fewer insertions and more nucleotide deletions at VDJ recombination sites were observed in patients with type 1 diabetes, implying thymic rearrangement abnormalities. Naive, central memory and regulatory TCRB repertoires appeared to be more similar among patients than among healthy donors. Shorter templates might be favored by PCR, yet because patient and control samples were amplified and corrected together, any such skew would affect both groups equally.

The entire amount of isolated RNA was reverse transcribed using the High Capacity cDNA Reverse Transcription Kit, so the sequenced TCRB transcripts were expressed ones. Naive, central memory and regulatory T cell samples underwent deep immunoSEQ sequencing, averaging about 3.57 million total reads per sample. Sorted cells were lysed in RLT buffer and RNA was extracted with DNase-treated RNeasy Micro or Mini kits, depending on cell number. To prevent cross-contamination, every cell subset was processed on its own, while patient and healthy donor samples were processed together. Using the immunoSEQ multiplex PCR, TCRB sequences were amplified from cDNA into 87-bp fragments spanning the CDR3 region. Sequencing of the amplicons was performed on the Illumina HiSeq platform. The paper's data handling went like this. Synthetic template baselines were used to correct PCR bias computationally, reads within Hamming distance 2 were collapsed together, and singletons that could not be merged were discarded. Reads were aligned against IMGT to assign V, D and J genes, CDR3 length and insertions or deletions at six rearrangement sites. Within each subset, clonotype counts were normalized to sorted cell number, after which true diversity and Gini coefficients were computed with the tcR R package. Repertoire sharing was quantified using the overlap coefficient calculated on TCRB nucleotide sequences. As a proxy for the pre-selection repertoire, out-of-frame TCRB sequences from naive cells were analyzed. The immuneACCESS repertoire file appears here via TCRdb, limited to in-frame rearrangements. These files lack a portion of the clones; in checked studies, under half of the deficit traces to unresolved V genes, and the cause of the others is not known. For V, J and clone size, that table is used; D and trimming come from the DNA. A total of around 250,000 clones appear in this sample, around 24% of them only once. The top ten constitute roughly 0.011% of the sample.

This clone was seen once. No cognate antigen has been identified for it. The input lacks base qualities; no much larger clone sits a single base away. The germline V gene sets CDR1 to SGHRS and CDR2 to YFSETQ. V ends up 4 bases short and J 2 bases short, with an unmatched junction base count of 7. From the cysteine up to the phenylalanine, the CDR3 has a length of 15 residues. The sequence is cut down to CDR3 DNA, 45 bases in frame from base 1. This sequence was found in a woman between 25 and 40 years old with type 1 diabetes. The sequence joins TRBV5-1 to TRBJ2-7; TRBD2 lines up with 9 middle nucleotides. Sequencing was done on a sample of naive CD4+ T cells from blood. The cell subset or site label on this specimen signifies: true naive CD4+ T cells. The CDR3 here reads CASSKTSGPTYEQYF. The DNA sequence reads TGCGCCAGCAGCAAAACTAGCGGGCCGACCTACGAGCAGTACTTC.